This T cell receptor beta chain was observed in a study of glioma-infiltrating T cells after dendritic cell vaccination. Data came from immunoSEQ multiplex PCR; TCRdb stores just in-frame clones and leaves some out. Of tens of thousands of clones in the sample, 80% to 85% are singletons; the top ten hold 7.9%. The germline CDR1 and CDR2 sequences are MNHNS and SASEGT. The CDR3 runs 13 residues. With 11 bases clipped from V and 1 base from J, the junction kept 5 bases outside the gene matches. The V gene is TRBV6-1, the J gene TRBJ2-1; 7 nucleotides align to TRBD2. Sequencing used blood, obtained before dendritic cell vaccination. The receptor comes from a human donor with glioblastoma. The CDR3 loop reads CAGWGGSYNEQFF. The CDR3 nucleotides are TGTGCCGGATGGGGGGGGTCCTACAATGAGCAGTTCTTC.